This entry is about one T cell receptor (beta chain). Its antigen is unknown. No per-base quality is available; no much larger clone lies one base away. These data belong to a study of T cells after somatic rescue of genetic block (dated by TCRdb to the early 2020s). Looking at the study overall: The study assessed how robust, over the long term, a T-cell system was when the system had developed through somatic rescue of a genetic block in T-cell development.

The CDR1 and CDR2 encoded by the germline V gene are SNHLY and FYNNEI. V was cut back by 4 bases and J by 6 bases, leaving a gap of 9 bases between them. Counted from cysteine to phenylalanine, this CDR3 has 12 amino acids. The entry retains the CDR3 DNA only, 36 bases that are in frame from base 1. To prepare the library, the immunoSEQ multiplex PCR assay was applied. TCRdb obtained this table from immuneACCESS and retained in-frame rearrangements with V and J assigned. These tables miss some clones; where compared with another copy, unresolved V genes account for less than half of the shortfall, and the remainder is unexplained. The sample contains more than 9,500 clones, approximately 72% of them found a single time. The ten largest clones capture 6.5% to 9.5% of the sample.

This sequence originates from a boy aged 5-17 years. Sequenced input: peripheral blood mononuclear cells (PBMCs). The sequence joins TRBV2 to TRBJ1-1; the D gene identity is not certain. The CDR3 here reads CASSASRAEAFF. The DNA reads as follows: TGTGCCAGCAGTGCCTCCCGAGCTGAAGCTTTCTTT.